This T cell receptor beta chain emerged from a study of T cell changes during pregnancy in multiple sclerosis. The CDR3 length is 15 residues. Trimming at V came to 7 bases and at J to 3 bases, leaving 11 bases not matched to a gene. In germline, CDR1 is SGHNT, CDR2 YYREEE (reference sequence). The data were produced by immunoSEQ multiplex PCR, yet TCRdb's version contains in-frame clones alone and is incomplete. Of about 44,000 clones listed, about nine tenths were seen once; the top ten hold about 0.73%. This TCR derives from a female donor with multiple sclerosis, enrolled in a pregnancy study. This rearrangement joins TRBV5-4 to TRBJ2-3; 7 bases agree with TRBD2. Sequencing was performed on CD4+ T cells from peripheral blood mononuclear cells, taken in the first trimester of pregnancy. In nucleotides, the CDR3 is TGTGCCAGCCGAGAGGTCGCGGGAGTAACAGATACGCAGTATTTT. Protein: CASREVAGVTDTQYF. Full variable domain (rest looked up from reference TRBV5-4 and TRBJ2-3): ETGVTQSPTHLIKTRGQQVTLRCSSQSGHNTVSWYQQALGQGPQFIFQYYREEENGRGNFPPRFSGLQFPNYSSELNVNALELDDSALYLCASREVAGVTDTQYFGPGTRLTVL.